Each of the 10 T cell receptor beta chains below was sequenced from the same sample in a study of T cell responses to AZD1222 COVID-19 vaccine. TCRdb keeps only in-frame clones here, not all; method: immunoSEQ multiplex PCR. The profile covers about 100,000 clones, with around 90% appearing a single time and over 15% taken by the ten largest. This specimen consisted of peripheral blood, obtained on day 0 of AZD1222 vaccination. Receptor source: an adult in good health.

The rearrangement links TRBV7-6 to TRBJ1-5; a possible D gene is TRBD1 (5 bases). V lost 1 base and J lost 7, with 14 bases in between. Germline values: CDR1 SGHVS, CDR2 FNYEAQ. The CDR3 totals 15 residues. CDR3 amino acids: CASSLDAGFGQPQHF. CDR3 nucleotide sequence: TGTGCCAGCAGCTTAGATGCAGGGTTCGGACAGCCCCAGCATTTT. Full variable domain (rest looked up from reference TRBV7-6 and TRBJ1-5): GAGVSQSPRYKVTKRGQDVALRCDPISGHVSLYWYRQALGQGPEFLTYFNYEAQQDKSGLPNDRFSAERPEGSISTLTIQRTEQRDSAMYRCASSLDAGFGQPQHFGDGTRLSIL.

With regard to this clone: No DNA is shown, since the ends of the CDR3 on it are uncertain; the CDR3 is the one TCRdb lists. The V gene is TRBV4-1, the J gene TRBJ2-7; the D call TRBD2 from the table was never checked on the DNA. The germline V gene has CDR1 MGHRA and CDR2 YSYEKL. The CDR3 is 14 residues long, counting both termini. CDR3 sequence reads: CASSQGWASGSQYF.

The V gene is TRBV19, the J gene TRBJ2-2; no clear D gene. V gave up 1 base and J gave up 7 bases, with 19 bases separating them. CDR3 length equals 17 residues. CDR1 and CDR2 (germline): LNHDA, SQIVND (reference sequence). DNA for the CDR3: TGTGCCAGTAGTATAGTTCAGGCAGCCACCACCTTCGGGGAGCTGTTTTTT. It is translated as CASSIVQAATTFGELFF.

The chain joins TRBV19 to TRBJ1-2, with D unresolved. The CDR3 is 14 amino acids. Per the germline V gene, CDR1 is LNHDA and CDR2 is SQIVND (reference sequence). V shed 5 bases and J shed 2 bases, with 12 bases lying between them. The CDR3 loop is CASSEGLGNYGYTF. In nucleotides, the CDR3 is TGTGCCAGTAGTGAGGGCCTGGGGAACTATGGCTACACCTTC.

The gene calls are TRBV10-1 and TRBJ2-3, with TRBD2 matching over 7 bases. The CDR3 has 17 residues. V lost 2 bases and J lost 1; bases outside the gene matches: 9. The V gene's germline CDR1 is WNHNN and CDR2 SYGVQD (reference sequence). DNA of the CDR3: TGCGCCAGCAGTGAGGTCGAGGCGGGAGTAGGCACAGATACGCAGTATTTT. Amino acids: CASSEVEAGVGTDTQYF.

V usage is TRBV5-1 and J usage is TRBJ2-3, with 9 positions matching TRBD2. CDR1 is SGHRS and CDR2 is YFSETQ in the germline V gene. The CDR3 has 17 residues. Trimming removed 0 bases from V and 1 base from J; junction bases left unmatched: 6. The DNA of the CDR3 is TGCGCCAGCAGCTTGGAGGCGGGAGGGCCCGGCACAGATACGCAGTATTTT. Translated, it gives CASSLEAGGPGTDTQYF.

CDR3 DNA: TGTGCCAGCAGCCCGGGACTAGCGGGGGGGTCTGGTAATGAGCAGTTCTTC. Protein: CASSPGLAGGSGNEQFF. The chain combines TRBV11-2 with TRBJ2-1; 16 bases align to TRBD2. The CDR3 is 17 amino acids. From germline, CDR1 is SGHAT and CDR2 FQNNGV. Germline trimming cut 5 bases from V and 7 bases from J; bases unmatched to any gene: 8. The full variable domain, with the rest looked up from reference TRBV11-2 and TRBJ2-1, is EAGVAQSPRYKIIEKRQSVAFWCNPISGHATLYWYQQILGQGPKLLIQFQNNGVVDDSQLPKDRFSAERLKGVDSTLKIQPAKLEDSAVYLCASSPGLAGGSGNEQFFGPGTRLTVL.

Concerning this clone: A junction end diverges from the germline sequence, so it may reflect a read error. This chain connects TRBV10-3 to TRBJ2-1; maybe TRBD1 (6 bases). This CDR3 contains 15 residues. Germline loops: CDR1 ENHRY, CDR2 SYGVKD. This CDR3 is CAVREGQTEYNEQFF. Here the CDR3 DNA reads TGTGCCGTCAGGGAAGGACAGACAGAGTACAATGAGCAGTTCTTC.

The chain carries TRBV6-5 and TRBJ1-6, with TRBD1 matching 7 bases. The trim removed 5 bases at V and 7 bases at J, leaving 2 bases unmatched. The CDR3 runs 13 residues. Germline V gene lookup returns CDR1 MNHEY and CDR2 SVGAGI. CDR3 in amino acids: CASSQGGNSPLHF. The CDR3 DNA follows: TGTGCCAGCAGTCAGGGGGGGAATTCACCCCTCCACTTT.

The chain joins TRBV5-1 to TRBJ2-1; 8 nucleotides align to TRBD1. The germline V gene encodes CDR1 SGHRS and CDR2 YFSETQ. Losses at the gene ends were 0 bases for V and 4 bases for J; bases not matched to a gene: 3. The CDR3 contains 15 residues. The CDR3, as DNA: TGCGCCAGCAGCTTGGGACAGGGGCGGTACAATGAGCAGTTCTTC. Amino acids: CASSLGQGRYNEQFF.